This T cell receptor beta chain emerged from a study of blood T cell repertoires in COVID-19. Study at large: T cells, B-cell-depleted T cells, or PBMCs provided the cDNA or gDNA that served as material.

Sequencing was performed with immunoSEQ multiplex PCR; in TCRdb, only in-frame clones are kept and a portion is missing. This sample has roughly 160,000 clones, with over 80% found just once. Germline V gene lookup returns CDR1 MDHEN and CDR2 SYDVKM. There are 16 residues in the CDR3. The trim removed 5 bases at V and 1 base at J, leaving 8 bases unmatched. The rearrangement links TRBV28 to TRBJ1-1, with TRBD1 matching 9 bases. The receptor comes from a woman aged 60-70 years who had recovered from COVID-19. The source material was peripheral blood. Here the CDR3 reads CASSRPLQGANTEAFF. The CDR3 DNA follows: TGTGCCAGCAGTCGCCCCTTACAGGGGGCGAACACTGAAGCTTTCTTT.